Listed below are T cell receptor beta chains from one sample, sequenced in a study of molecular identifiers for immune sequencing clone quantification. In TCRdb, the PCR reads were re-called with MiXCR into one record per CDR3 protein. The table lists tens of thousands of distinct CDR3 sequences, 15% to 20% of them singletons. The specimen was naive CD8+ T cells from blood, with Jurkat cell RNA spiked in. The receptor source for this set is a human donor in good health. Some libraries in this study had Jurkat cell RNA spiked in. CDR3s include the opening cysteine and the closing phenylalanine or tryptophan. The order of the fields is clone size, J gene, V gene, D gene, CDR3 DNA, CDR3 protein. D genes are given only for firm matches. The size field is filled for only some rows; it gives once, few, many or a size class.

>.|TRBJ2-2|TRBV19|.
TGTGCCAGTAGTATTGGAGGAATCGCGAACACCGGGGAGCTGTTTTTT
CASSIGGIANTGELFF
>many|TRBJ2-7|TRBV6-5|.
TGTGCCAGCAGTCGGGACACCTACGAGCAGTACTTC
CASSRDTYEQYF
>many|TRBJ2-5|TRBV6-5|.
TGTGCCAGCACCCCGGACGGCCAAGAGACCCAGTACTTC
CASTPDGQETQYF
>.|TRBJ2-2|TRBV12-3/TRBV12-4|TRBD1
TGTGCCAGCAGTCGCGGACAGGGGGCCCCCGGGAAGCTGTTTTTT
CASSRGQGAPGKLFF
>many|TRBJ2-7|TRBV11-2|TRBD1
TGTGCCAGCAGCTTAGAGCAGGGGGCTTTCTACGAGCAGTACTTC
CASSLEQGAFYEQYF
>many|TRBJ1-1|TRBV21-1|.
TGTGCCAGCAGCAAAGAAAGGGGGGGACCCTCCAAGGGGGCTGAAGCTTTCTTT
CASSKERGGPSKGAEAFF
>many|TRBJ1-1|TRBV27|.
TGTGCCAGCAGTTTAGGGGGGGTAGGCACTGAAGCTTTCTTT
CASSLGGVGTEAFF
>many|TRBJ1-5|TRBV6-2/TRBV6-3|.
TGTGCCAGCAGTTATCATCCCAAGACGTTGTTTAGCAATCAGCCCCAGCATTTT
CASSYHPKTLFSNQPQHF
>.|TRBJ2-3|TRBV27|TRBD2
TGTGCCAGCAGTTCTTGGGGGCCGGGACTAGCGGGGGGGTTAGATACGCAGTATTTT
CASSSWGPGLAGGLDTQYF
>many|TRBJ1-4|TRBV7-6|.
TGTGCCAGCAGCCAACGGGGGGATGAAAAACTGTTTTTT
CASSQRGDEKLFF
>many|TRBJ2-2|TRBV7-2|TRBD2
TGTGCCAGCAGCGCACTACCGGGACTAGCGGACGGGGAGCTGTTTTTT
CASSALPGLADGELFF
>many|TRBJ2-7|TRBV6-5|TRBD2
TGTGCCAGCAGTCTACGACTAGCGGGAATCTACGAGCAGTACTTC
CASSLRLAGIYEQYF
>many|TRBJ1-5|TRBV19|TRBD1
TGTGCCAGTAGCCCGACAGGGGGAGGGAATCAGCCCCAGCATTTT
CASSPTGGGNQPQHF
>many|TRBJ2-6|TRBV28|.
TGTGCCAGCTCCAGGAGGGGGGTGGGACCTGGGGCCAACGTCCTGACTTTC
CASSRRGVGPGANVLTF
>.|TRBJ1-1|TRBV19|.
TGTGCCAGTAGTATAGAAACCCTGCCGGGATATACTGAAGCTTTCTTT
CASSIETLPGYTEAFF
>many|TRBJ2-7|TRBV7-9|.
TGTGCCAGCAGCTTACCCGTATCCTACGAGCAGTACTTC
CASSLPVSYEQYF
>.|TRBJ1-3|TRBV27|.
TGTGCCAGCAGCCCGGTCGGTGGTGGAAACACCATATATTTT
CASSPVGGGNTIYF
>many|TRBJ2-1|TRBV20-1|.
TGCAGTGCCCTAGACACTGGGTTTTGGGATGAGCAGTTCTTC
CSALDTGFWDEQFF
>many|TRBJ2-5|TRBV3-1|TRBD2
TGTGCCAGCAGCCCCATTGCTGCCGGGAGGGCCCGGGAGACCCAGTACTTC
CASSPIAAGRARETQYF
>many|TRBJ2-5|TRBV9|.
TGTGCCAGCAGCGTAGGGGAGCTGGAGACCCAGTACTTC
CASSVGELETQYF
>many|TRBJ2-3|TRBV29-1|TRBD1
TGCAGCGTTGACGGGACAGTCAACACAGATACGCAGTATTTT
CSVDGTVNTDTQYF
>many|TRBJ1-1|TRBV4-2|.
TGTGCCAGCAGCCAAGATCGGGGACCAGTCTTCTTT
CASSQDRGPVFF
>.|TRBJ1-4|TRBV3-1|.
TGTGCCAGCAGCCAAGATTTGCGGGACCCTAATGAAAAACTGTTTTTT
CASSQDLRDPNEKLFF
>many|TRBJ2-5|TRBV5-1|.
TGCGCCAGCAGCTCCCCGGGACGTTCGGACCAAGAGACCCAGTACTTC
CASSSPGRSDQETQYF
>many|TRBJ1-5|TRBV4-1|.
TGCGCCAGCAGCCAAGTCTCCAGGGTGGCAGGGCAATTCAATCAGCCCCAGCATTTT
CASSQVSRVAGQFNQPQHF
>many|TRBJ1-3|TRBV5-8|.
TGTGCCAGCAGCTTAGTGAGCTCTGGAAACACCATATATTTT
CASSLVSSGNTIYF
>many|TRBJ1-1|TRBV30|TRBD1
TGTGCCTGGAACCTGCAGGGGGAAACTGAAGCTTTCTTT
CAWNLQGETEAFF
>many|TRBJ2-1|TRBV27|TRBD2
TGTGCCAGCACCCCCCGGGACTACCGTTCCAATGAGCAGTTCTTC
CASTPRDYRSNEQFF
>many|TRBJ1-5|TRBV20-1|.
TGCAGTGCTAGTAGGGGGACAAGGGGTTATCAGCCCCAGCATTTT
CSASRGTRGYQPQHF
>many|TRBJ1-1|TRBV20-1|.
TGCAGTGCCGGGGGACCGACGAACACTGAAGCTTTCTTT
CSAGGPTNTEAFF
>many|TRBJ2-4|TRBV6-1|.
TGTGCCAGCAGTGAAGTTTGGGGGGCCAAAAACATTCAGTACTTC
CASSEVWGAKNIQYF
>.|TRBJ2-1|TRBV27|TRBD2
TGTGCCAGCAGTTTAGTGCGGGGGGGGGGCAATGAGCAGTTCTTC
CASSLVRGGGNEQFF
>many|TRBJ2-3|TRBV28|TRBD2
TGTGCCAGCAGTTCCCCGAGTAGCGGGAGCAGTAAGGGACACACAGATACGCAGTATTTT
CASSSPSSGSSKGHTDTQYF
>many|TRBJ1-6|TRBV13|TRBD1
TGTGCCAGCAGCCCGGGACAGGGTCATTCACCCCTCCACTTT
CASSPGQGHSPLHF
>.|TRBJ1-4|TRBV3-1|.
TGTGCCAGCAGCCAAGCTTCAAGTCAGGTCGCTTTCCGTGAAAAACTGTTTTTC
CASSQASSQVAFREKLFF
>many|TRBJ2-3|TRBV3-1|TRBD2
TGTGCCAGCAGCCAAGGGAGACATGGCGGACTAGCTACGCAGTATTTT
CASSQGRHGGLATQYF
>.|TRBJ1-1|TRBV20-1|.
TGCAGTGCTAGAGATGTGGGGGGAATGAACACTGAAGCTTTCTTT
CSARDVGGMNTEAFF
>many|TRBJ2-3|TRBV18|TRBD1
TGTGCCAGCTCATCACCAGGACAGGGCACAGATACGCAGTATTTT
CASSSPGQGTDTQYF
>many|TRBJ2-3|TRBV7-9|.
TGTGCCAGCTCCCCCAGTGCAGATACGCAGTATTTT
CASSPSADTQYF
>many|TRBJ1-4|TRBV7-9|.
TGTGCCATCGGAGGACAGAGTAATGAAAAACTGTTTTTT
CAIGGQSNEKLFF
>many|TRBJ2-5|TRBV4-3|TRBD1
TGCGCCAGCAGCCAAGATCGGGACAGACAAGAGACCCAGTACTTC
CASSQDRDRQETQYF
>many|TRBJ2-2|TRBV6-5|.
TGTGCCAGCAGTTACCAGGTTCCTCTAGGGGGGACCGGGGAGCTGTTTTTT
CASSYQVPLGGTGELFF
>few|TRBJ2-6|TRBV4-3|.
TGCGCCAGCAGCCAAGAGCCCGGGGCTGGGGCCAACGTCCTGACTTTC
CASSQEPGAGANVLTF
>many|TRBJ2-2|TRBV27|.
TGTGCCAGCAGCCCGGGACTCGGCACCGGGGAGCTGTTTTTT
CASSPGLGTGELFF
>.|TRBJ2-3|TRBV13|TRBD2
TGTGCCAGCAGCTTGGGACTAGCGGGAAGGTCAGATACGCAGTATTTT
CASSLGLAGRSDTQYF
>many|TRBJ2-5|TRBV29-1|TRBD2
TGCAGCGTTGGGCTAGCGGGAGTGTTTGGGGAGACCCAGTACTTC
CSVGLAGVFGETQYF
>.|TRBJ2-3|TRBV20-1|TRBD2
TGCAGTGCTAGTACGGGACTAGCGGGAGTAGCAGATACGCAGTATTTT
CSASTGLAGVADTQYF
>many|TRBJ2-2|TRBV4-1|.
TGCGCCAGCAGCCAAGGAGGGGCGACCGGGGAGCTGTTTTTT
CASSQGGATGELFF
>.|TRBJ1-6|TRBV20-1|.
TGCAGTGCTAGAGATCGAGGACAGAATAATTCACCCCTCCACTTT
CSARDRGQNNSPLHF
>many|TRBJ2-3|TRBV24-1|.
TGTGCCACCAGTGGTGGGGCCCAGGTCGATACGCAGTATTTT
CATSGGAQVDTQYF
>many|TRBJ2-6|TRBV27|TRBD2
TGTGCCAGCAGTTTAATAGCGGGAGGGCCGTCTGGGGCCAACGTCCTGACTTTC
CASSLIAGGPSGANVLTF
>few|TRBJ2-7|TRBV2|.
TGTGCCGGCAGTGATCCCCTCCTATCGAGCGAGCAGTACTTC
CAGSDPLLSSEQYF
>many|TRBJ2-6|TRBV19|TRBD1
TGTGCCAGTAGCGGACAGGGAGGTCCTGGGGCCAACGTCCTGACTTTC
CASSGQGGPGANVLTF
>many|TRBJ2-3|TRBV25-1|.
TGTGCCAGCAGTACATGGGGGGCAGATACGCAGTATTTT
CASSTWGADTQYF
>many|TRBJ2-7|TRBV30|.
TGTGCCTGGACCCCGCCAGACCCTTACGAGCAGTACTTC
CAWTPPDPYEQYF
>many|TRBJ2-1|TRBV3-1|.
TGTGCCAGCAGCCAAGAAGTTTATAGCTCCTACAATGAGCAGTTCTTC
CASSQEVYSSYNEQFF
>.|TRBJ2-3|TRBV9|TRBD2
TGTGCCAGCAGCCCCTGGACTAGCGGGGGGGCGGGAGATACGCAGTATTTT
CASSPWTSGGAGDTQYF
>many|TRBJ2-3|TRBV5-4|.
TGTGCCAGCAGCTGGGCGAGGCAGGCGCAGTATTTT
CASSWARQAQYF
>once|TRBJ2-2|TRBV7-9|.
TGTGCCAGCAGATATGGACCCGGGGAGCTGTTTTTT
CASRYGPGELFF
>many|TRBJ2-1|TRBV28|.
TGTGCCAGCAGTGAAACCGGGACCGCACCCTACAATGAGCAGTTCTTC
CASSETGTAPYNEQFF